These T cell receptor beta chains were read from a single sample in a study of blood T cell repertoires in COVID-19. Libraries were prepared by immunoSEQ multiplex PCR; TCRdb keeps only in-frame clonotypes and omits some of them. The sample yields 140,000 to 150,000 clones, 81% seen once. The specimen was peripheral blood. These receptors originate from a human donor in a cohort sampled during active COVID-19. The conserved cysteine and the conserved F or W are not part of the CDR3 here. The order of the fields is J gene, V gene, CDR3 protein.

J: TRBJ2-1
V: TRBV10-3
CDR3: AISEGRRESSYNEQF

J: TRBJ2-5
V: TRBV3-1/TRBV3-2
CDR3: ASSQAVTQY

J: TRBJ2-6
V: TRBV5-8
CDR3: ASSFRGSGANVLT

J: TRBJ1-3
V: TRBV4-3
CDR3: ASSLTGDSGNTIY

J: TRBJ1-6
V: TRBV27
CDR3: ASSLSGQSPLH

J: TRBJ2-7
V: TRBV6-6
CDR3: ASRQGQSGFEQY

J: TRBJ1-2
V: TRBV6-5
CDR3: ASTRQGTNYGYT

J: TRBJ2-7
V: TRBV7-9
CDR3: ASSSRPGQGKPEQY

J: TRBJ2-5
V: TRBV5-1
CDR3: ASSPGTNQETQY

J: TRBJ2-5
V: TRBV19
CDR3: ASSRTGAGETQY

J: TRBJ2-2
V: TRBV28
CDR3: ASSLGQTNTGELF

J: TRBJ2-3
V: TRBV7-3
CDR3: ASSLSGTGVDTQY

J: TRBJ2-7
V: TRBV14
CDR3: ASSQDGEAGVSYEQY

J: TRBJ2-2
V: TRBV24-1
CDR3: ATSDPSGRAWGGELF

J: TRBJ1-1
V: TRBV29-1
CDR3: SASGGTGGASTEAF

J: TRBJ1-2
V: TRBV7-3
CDR3: ASSLTQGGGYT

J: TRBJ2-3
V: TRBV7-9
CDR3: ASSPPAGTDTQY

J: TRBJ1-1
V: TRBV27
CDR3: ASSPTRTGRNTEAF

J: TRBJ2-1
V: TRBV7-6
CDR3: ASSSGTSGPYNEQF